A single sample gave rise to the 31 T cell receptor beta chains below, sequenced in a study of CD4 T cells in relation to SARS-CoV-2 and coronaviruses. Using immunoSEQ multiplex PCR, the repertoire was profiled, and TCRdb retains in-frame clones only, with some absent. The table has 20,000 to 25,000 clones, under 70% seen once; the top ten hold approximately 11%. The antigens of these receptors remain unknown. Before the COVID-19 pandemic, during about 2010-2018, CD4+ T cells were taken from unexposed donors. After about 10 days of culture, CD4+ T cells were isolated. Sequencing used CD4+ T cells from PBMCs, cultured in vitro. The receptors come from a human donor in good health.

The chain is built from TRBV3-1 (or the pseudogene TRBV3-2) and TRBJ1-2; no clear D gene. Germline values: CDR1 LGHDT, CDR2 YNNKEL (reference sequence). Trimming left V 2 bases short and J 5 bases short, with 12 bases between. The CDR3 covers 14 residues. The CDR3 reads CASSQSESGYGYTF. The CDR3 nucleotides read TGTGCCAGCAGCCAATCAGAGTCGGGTTATGGCTACACCTTC.

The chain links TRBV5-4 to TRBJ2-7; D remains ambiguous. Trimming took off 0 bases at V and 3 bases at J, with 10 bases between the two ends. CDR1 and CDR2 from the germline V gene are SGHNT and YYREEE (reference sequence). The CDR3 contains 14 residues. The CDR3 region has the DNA TGTGCCAGCAGCTTGGACGTTCGGTTCTACGAGCAGTACTTC. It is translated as CASSLDVRFYEQYF.

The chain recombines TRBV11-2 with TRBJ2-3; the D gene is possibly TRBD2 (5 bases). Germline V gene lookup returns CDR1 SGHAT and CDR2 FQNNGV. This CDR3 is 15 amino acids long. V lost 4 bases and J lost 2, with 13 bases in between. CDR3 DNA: TGTGCCAGCAGCTCCCGGCGGGCCAACACAGATACGCAGTATTTT. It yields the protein CASSSRRANTDTQYF.

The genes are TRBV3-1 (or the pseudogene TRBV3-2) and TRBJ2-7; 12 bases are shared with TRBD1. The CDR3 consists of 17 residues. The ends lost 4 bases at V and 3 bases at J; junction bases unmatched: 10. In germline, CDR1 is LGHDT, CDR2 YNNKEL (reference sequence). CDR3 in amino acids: CASSRPPGTGGLYEQYF. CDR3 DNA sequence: TGTGCCAGCAGCCGACCCCCAGGGACAGGGGGCCTCTACGAGCAGTACTTC.

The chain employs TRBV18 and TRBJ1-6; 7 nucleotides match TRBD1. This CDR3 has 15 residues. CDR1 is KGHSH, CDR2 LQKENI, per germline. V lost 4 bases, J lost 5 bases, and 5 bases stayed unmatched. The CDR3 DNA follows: TGTGCCAGCTCACTTGGGACAGCCAATAATTCACCCCTCCACTTT. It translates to CASSLGTANNSPLHF.

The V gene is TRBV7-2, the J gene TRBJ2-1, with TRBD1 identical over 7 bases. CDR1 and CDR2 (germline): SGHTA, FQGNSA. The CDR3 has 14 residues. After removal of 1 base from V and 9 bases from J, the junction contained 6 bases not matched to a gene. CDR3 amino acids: CASSLVVSGGEQFF. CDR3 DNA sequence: TGTGCCAGCAGCTTAGTCGTATCAGGGGGTGAGCAGTTCTTC.

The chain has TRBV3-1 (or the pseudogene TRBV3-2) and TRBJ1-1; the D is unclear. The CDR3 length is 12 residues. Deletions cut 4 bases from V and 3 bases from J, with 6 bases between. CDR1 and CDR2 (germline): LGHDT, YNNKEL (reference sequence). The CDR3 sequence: CASSPGHTEAFF. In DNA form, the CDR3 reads TGTGCCAGCAGCCCAGGACACACTGAAGCTTTCTTT.

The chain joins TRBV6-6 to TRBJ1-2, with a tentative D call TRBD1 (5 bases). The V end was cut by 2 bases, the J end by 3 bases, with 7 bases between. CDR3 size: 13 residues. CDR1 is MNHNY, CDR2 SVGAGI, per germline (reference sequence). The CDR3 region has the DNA TGTGCCAGCAGTTACCAGGGCGACTATGGCTACACCTTC. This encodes CASSYQGDYGYTF.

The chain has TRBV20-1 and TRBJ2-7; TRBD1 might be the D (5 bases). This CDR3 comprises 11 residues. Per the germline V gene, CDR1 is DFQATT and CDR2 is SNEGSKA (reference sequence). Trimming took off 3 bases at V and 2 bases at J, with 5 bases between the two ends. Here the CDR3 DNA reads TGCAGTGCTAGGGACACCTACGAGCAGTACTTC. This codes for CSARDTYEQYF.

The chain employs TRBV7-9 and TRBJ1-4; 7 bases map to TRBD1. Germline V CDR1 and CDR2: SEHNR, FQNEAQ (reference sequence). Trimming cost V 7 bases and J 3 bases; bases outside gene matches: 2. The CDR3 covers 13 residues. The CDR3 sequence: CASTGTANEKLFF. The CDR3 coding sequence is TGTGCCAGCACTGGGACAGCTAATGAAAAACTGTTTTTT.

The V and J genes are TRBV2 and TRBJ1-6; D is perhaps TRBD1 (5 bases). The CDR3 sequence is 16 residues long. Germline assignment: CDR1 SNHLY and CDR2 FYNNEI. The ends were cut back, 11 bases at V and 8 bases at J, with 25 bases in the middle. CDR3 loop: CASSSRADSSDSPLHF. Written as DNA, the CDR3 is TGTGCCTCATCGAGCAGGGCCGACTCGTCTGATTCACCCCTCCACTTT.

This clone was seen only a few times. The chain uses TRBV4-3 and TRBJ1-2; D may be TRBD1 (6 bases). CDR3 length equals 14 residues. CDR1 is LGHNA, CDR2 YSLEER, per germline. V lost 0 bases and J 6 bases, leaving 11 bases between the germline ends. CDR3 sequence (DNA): TGCGCCAGCAGCCAAGATCGGGGGGGCGATGGCTACACCTTC. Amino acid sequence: CASSQDRGGDGYTF.

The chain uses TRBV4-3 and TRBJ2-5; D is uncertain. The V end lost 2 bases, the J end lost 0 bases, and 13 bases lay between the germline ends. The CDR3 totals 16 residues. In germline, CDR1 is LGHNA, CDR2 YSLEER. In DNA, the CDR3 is TGCGCCAGCAGCCAAACCAACATCAAGTACCAAGAGACCCAGTACTTC. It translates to CASSQTNIKYQETQYF.

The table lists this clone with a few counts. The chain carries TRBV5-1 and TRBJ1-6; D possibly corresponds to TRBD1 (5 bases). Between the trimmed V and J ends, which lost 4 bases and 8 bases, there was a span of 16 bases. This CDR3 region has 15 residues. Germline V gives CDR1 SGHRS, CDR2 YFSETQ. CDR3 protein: CASSRPGGLDSPLHF. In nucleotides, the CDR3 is TGCGCCAGCAGCCGGCCGGGGGGTCTGGATTCACCCCTCCACTTT.

CDR3 residues: CASSQERHSGTVMDTQYF. As DNA, the CDR3 is TGCGCCAGCAGCCAAGAAAGACATAGCGGGACAGTAATGGATACGCAGTATTTT. This chain joins TRBV4-3 and TRBJ2-3; the D gene is possibly TRBD2 (8 bases). The germline V and J ends were trimmed by 0 bases and 6 bases, with 22 bases remaining between them. The germline gives CDR1 LGHNA, CDR2 YSLEER. This CDR3 is 18 amino acids long.

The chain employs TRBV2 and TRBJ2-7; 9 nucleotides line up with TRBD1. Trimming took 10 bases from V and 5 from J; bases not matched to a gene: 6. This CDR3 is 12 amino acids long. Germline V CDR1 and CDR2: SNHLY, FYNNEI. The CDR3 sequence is CATGTGMHEQYF. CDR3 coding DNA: TGTGCCACCGGGACAGGGATGCACGAGCAGTACTTC.

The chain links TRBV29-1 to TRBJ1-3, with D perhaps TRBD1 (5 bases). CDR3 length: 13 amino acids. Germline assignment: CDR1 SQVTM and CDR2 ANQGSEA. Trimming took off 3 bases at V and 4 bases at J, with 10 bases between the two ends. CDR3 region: CSVDRGDGNTIYF. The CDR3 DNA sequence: TGCAGCGTTGACAGAGGGGACGGAAACACCATATATTTT.

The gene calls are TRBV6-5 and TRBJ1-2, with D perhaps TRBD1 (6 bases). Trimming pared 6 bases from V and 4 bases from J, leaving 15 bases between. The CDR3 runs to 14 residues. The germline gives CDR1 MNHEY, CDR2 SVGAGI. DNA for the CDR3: TGTGCCAGCAGGACTTACCCGGGGGCCTATGGCTACACCTTC. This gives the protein CASRTYPGAYGYTF.

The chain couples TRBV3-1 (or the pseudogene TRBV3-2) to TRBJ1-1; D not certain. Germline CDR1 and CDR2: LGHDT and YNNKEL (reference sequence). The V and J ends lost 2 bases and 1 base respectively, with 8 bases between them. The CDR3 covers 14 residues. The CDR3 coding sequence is TGTGCCAGCAGCCAACAGCTGCCGAACACTGAAGCTTTCTTT. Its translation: CASSQQLPNTEAFF.

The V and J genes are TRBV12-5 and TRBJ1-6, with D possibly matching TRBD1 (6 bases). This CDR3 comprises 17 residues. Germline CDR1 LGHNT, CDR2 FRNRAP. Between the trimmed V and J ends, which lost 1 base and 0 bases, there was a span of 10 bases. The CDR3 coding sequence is TGTGCTAGTGGTTTGGCTCAGGGGATCTCCTATAATTCACCCCTCCACTTT. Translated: CASGLAQGISYNSPLHF.

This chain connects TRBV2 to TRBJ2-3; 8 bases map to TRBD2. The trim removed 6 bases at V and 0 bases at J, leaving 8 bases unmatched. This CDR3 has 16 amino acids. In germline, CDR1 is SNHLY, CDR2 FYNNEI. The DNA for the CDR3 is TGTGCCAGCAGAAGAAATAGCGGGGATAGCACAGATACGCAGTATTTT. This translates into CASRRNSGDSTDTQYF.

Here the CDR3 DNA reads TGTGCCAGCAGCAGAGAGCCCTCTGGGGCCAACGTCCTGACTTTC. Protein: CASSREPSGANVLTF. The gene calls are TRBV9 and TRBJ2-6; D call uncertain. CDR1 SGDLS and CDR2 YYNGEE come from the germline V gene. Trimming pared 4 bases from V and 0 bases from J, leaving 8 bases between. The CDR3 is 15 residues long.

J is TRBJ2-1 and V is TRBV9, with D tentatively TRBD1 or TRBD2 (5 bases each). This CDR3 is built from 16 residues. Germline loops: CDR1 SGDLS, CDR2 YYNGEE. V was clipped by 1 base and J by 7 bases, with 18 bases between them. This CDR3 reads CASSVNTWYEGNEQFF. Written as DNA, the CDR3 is TGTGCCAGCAGCGTAAACACCTGGTACGAGGGGAATGAGCAGTTCTTC.

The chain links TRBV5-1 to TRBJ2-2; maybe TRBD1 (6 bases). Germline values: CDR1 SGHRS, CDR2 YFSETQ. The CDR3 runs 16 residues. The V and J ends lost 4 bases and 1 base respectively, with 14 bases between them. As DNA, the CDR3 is TGCGCCAGCAGCCCGGACAGAGAAGGGAACACCGGGGAGCTGTTTTTT. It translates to CASSPDREGNTGELFF. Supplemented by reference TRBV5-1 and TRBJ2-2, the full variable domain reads KAGVTQTPRYLIKTRGQQVTLSCSPISGHRSVSWYQQTPGQGLQFLFEYFSETQRNKGNFPGRFSGRQFSNSRSEMNVSTLELGDSALYLCASSPDREGNTGELFFGEGSRLTVL.

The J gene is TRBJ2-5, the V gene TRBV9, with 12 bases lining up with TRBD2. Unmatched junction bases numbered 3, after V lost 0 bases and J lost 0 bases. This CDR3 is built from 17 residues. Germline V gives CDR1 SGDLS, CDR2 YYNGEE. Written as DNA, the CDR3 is TGTGCCAGCAGCGTAGCGCTAGCGGGAGGGTACCAAGAGACCCAGTACTTC. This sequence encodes CASSVALAGGYQETQYF.

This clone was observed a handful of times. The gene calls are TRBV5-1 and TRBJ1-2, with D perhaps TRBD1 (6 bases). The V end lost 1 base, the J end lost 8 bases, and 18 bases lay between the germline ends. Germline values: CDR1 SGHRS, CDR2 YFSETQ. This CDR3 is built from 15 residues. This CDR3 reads CASSLFLDSSAGYTF. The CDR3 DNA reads TGCGCCAGCAGCTTGTTCCTGGACAGCTCAGCAGGCTACACCTTC.

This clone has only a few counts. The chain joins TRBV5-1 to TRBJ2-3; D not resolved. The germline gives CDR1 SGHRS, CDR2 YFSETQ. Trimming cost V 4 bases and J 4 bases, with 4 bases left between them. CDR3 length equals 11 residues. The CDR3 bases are TGCGCCAGCAGCAGGGCAGATACGCAGTATTTT. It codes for CASSRADTQYF.

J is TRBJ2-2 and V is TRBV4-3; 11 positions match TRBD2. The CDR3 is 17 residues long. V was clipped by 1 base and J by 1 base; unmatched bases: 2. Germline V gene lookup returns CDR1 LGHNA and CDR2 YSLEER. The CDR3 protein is CASSQGSGRVNTGELFF. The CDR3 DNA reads TGCGCCAGCAGCCAAGGTAGCGGGAGGGTGAACACCGGGGAGCTGTTTTTT.

CDR3 sequence: CASSLAPGPNTEAFF. CDR3 nucleotide sequence: TGCGCCAGCAGCTTGGCCCCGGGACCCAACACTGAAGCTTTCTTT. The gene calls are TRBV5-1 and TRBJ1-1; possibly TRBD1 for D (5 bases). Germline values: CDR1 SGHRS, CDR2 YFSETQ. This CDR3 spans 15 amino acids. Trimming stripped 0 bases from V and 2 bases from J, with 11 bases between.

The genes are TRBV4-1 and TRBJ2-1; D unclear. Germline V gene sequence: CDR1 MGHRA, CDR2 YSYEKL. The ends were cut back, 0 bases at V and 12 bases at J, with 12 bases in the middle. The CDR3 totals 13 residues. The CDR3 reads CASSQDNGRMQFF. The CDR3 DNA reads TGCGCCAGCAGCCAAGATAATGGACGTATGCAGTTCTTC.

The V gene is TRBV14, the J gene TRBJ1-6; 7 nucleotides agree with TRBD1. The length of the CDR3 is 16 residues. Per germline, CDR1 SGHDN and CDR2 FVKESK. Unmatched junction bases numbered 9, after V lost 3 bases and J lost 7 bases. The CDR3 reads CASSQVTGLWNSPLHF. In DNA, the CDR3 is TGTGCCAGCAGCCAGGTGACAGGGTTGTGGAATTCACCCCTCCACTTT.